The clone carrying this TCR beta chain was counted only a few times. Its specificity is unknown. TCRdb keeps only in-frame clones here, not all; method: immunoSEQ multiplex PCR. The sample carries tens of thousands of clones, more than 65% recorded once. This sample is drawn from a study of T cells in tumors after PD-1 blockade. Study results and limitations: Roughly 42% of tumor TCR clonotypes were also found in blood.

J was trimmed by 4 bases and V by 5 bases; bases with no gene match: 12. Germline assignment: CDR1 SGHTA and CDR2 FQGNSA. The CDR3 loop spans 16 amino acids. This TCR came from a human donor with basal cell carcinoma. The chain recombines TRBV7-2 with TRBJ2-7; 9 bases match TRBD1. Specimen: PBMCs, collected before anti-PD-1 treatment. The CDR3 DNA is TGTGCCAGCAGCCGTTCCTCGGGACAGGGTTATTACGAGCAGTACTTC. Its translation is CASSRSSGQGYYEQYF. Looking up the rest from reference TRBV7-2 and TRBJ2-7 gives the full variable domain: GAGVSQSPSNKVTEKGKDVELRCDPISGHTALYWYRQSLGQGLEFLIYFQGNSAPDKSGLPSDRFSAERTGGSVSTLTIQRTQQEDSAVYLCASSRSSGQGYYEQYFGPGTRLTVT.